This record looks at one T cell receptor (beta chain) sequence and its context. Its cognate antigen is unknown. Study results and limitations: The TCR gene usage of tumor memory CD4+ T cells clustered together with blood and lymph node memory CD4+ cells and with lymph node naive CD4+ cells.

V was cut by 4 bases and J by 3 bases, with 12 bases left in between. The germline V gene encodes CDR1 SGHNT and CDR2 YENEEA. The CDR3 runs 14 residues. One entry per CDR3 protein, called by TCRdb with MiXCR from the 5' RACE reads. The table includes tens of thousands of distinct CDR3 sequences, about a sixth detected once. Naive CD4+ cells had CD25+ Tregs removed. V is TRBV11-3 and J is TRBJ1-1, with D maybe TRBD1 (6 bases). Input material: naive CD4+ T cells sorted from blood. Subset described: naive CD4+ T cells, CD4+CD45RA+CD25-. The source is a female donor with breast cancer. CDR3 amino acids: CASSSGALDTEAFF. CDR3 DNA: TGTGCCAGCAGCTCGGGGGCGTTGGACACTGAAGCTTTCTTT.